The 16 T cell receptor beta chains listed next were all sequenced from one sample in a study of tumor-infiltrating lymphocytes in primary liver carcinoma. Co-extraction yielded RNA and DNA from approximately 20-30 mg of unsorted bulk tissue. TCR beta cDNA came from about 500 ng total RNA, primed with a constant-region primer. Generation of the TCR beta libraries relied on three nested multiplex PCR rounds using slightly modified ARM-PCR. Running roughly 10 cycles apiece, the first two PCR rounds relied on TRBV1-TRBV30 forward primers together with a C-beta reverse primer. One entry per CDR3 protein, called by TCRdb with MiXCR from the multiplex PCR reads. Of over 100,000 distinct CDR3 sequences listed, 55% to 70% are singletons. Sequences were obtained from tumor-adjacent normal liver tissue. The receptors stem from an older woman with primary liver carcinoma and hepatitis B virus infection.

The count of this clonotype is one. A much more abundant neighbour one base away suggests this may be a read error. The chain employs TRBV6-4 and TRBJ2-7; D perhaps matches TRBD1 (6 bases). The CDR3 covers 15 residues. Trimming took 10 bases from V and 6 from J, leaving 25 bases between them. Germline-derived CDR1 and CDR2 are MRHNA and SNTAGT. For the CDR3, the DNA is TGTGCCACACACAGCAAGGGGGTCAAGCTCGGCGAGCAGTACTTC. This encodes CATHSKGVKLGEQYF.

On this clonotype: Compared with germline, one end of the junction differs, possibly owing to a read error. The rearrangement joins TRBV4-1 to TRBJ2-3; D might be TRBD2 (5 bases). The CDR3 consists of 16 residues. Germline values: CDR1 MGHRA, CDR2 YSYEKL. CDR3 region: CASRPRTGPSTDMQYF. The CDR3 DNA is TGCGCCAGCAGGCCGAGGACTGGGCCTAGCACAGATATGCAGTATTTT.

This clonotype showed up just a few times. A clone one base away is much larger, so this may be a read error. V and J are TRBV28 and TRBJ2-1; 12 nucleotides agree with TRBD2. Trimming took 1 base from V and 6 from J; bases not matched to a gene: 13. The CDR3 totals 19 residues. The V gene's germline CDR1 is MDHEN and CDR2 SYDVKM. The CDR3 sequence is CASSLSPWETSGSPNEQFF. The CDR3 DNA reads TGTGCCAGCAGTTTATCTCCTTGGGAGACTAGCGGGAGCCCCAATGAGCAGTTCTTC.

Of note for this clonotype: A much more abundant neighbour one base away suggests this may be a read error. This chain links TRBV7-9 with TRBJ2-7, with TRBD1 matching over 10 bases. The CDR3 is made up of 14 amino acids. Germline V lookup: CDR1 SEHNR, CDR2 FQNEAQ (reference sequence). CDR3 sequence: CAGSTDRGRYEQYF. The CDR3 nucleotides are TGTGCCGGCAGCACAGACAGGGGGCGTTACGAGCAGTACTTC.

As concerns this clonotype: A much larger clone lies a single base off, so this may be a read error. This rearrangement joins TRBV2 to TRBJ2-5; the D is unclear. Germline CDR1 reads SNHLY; CDR2 reads FYNNEI. The CDR3 has 14 amino acids. V was pared by 6 bases and J by 5 bases, with 16 bases between. DNA for the CDR3: TGTGCCAGCAGGGCCGACCCATCTTGGGAGACCCAGTACTTC. This translates into CASRADPSWETQYF.

This clonotype was seen only a few times. The V call is TRBV25-1, the J call TRBJ1-2, with D possibly being TRBD1 (6 bases). V lost 1 base and J lost 5, with 17 bases in between. The CDR3 runs to 16 residues. Germline V gene data show CDR1 as MGHDK and CDR2 as SYGVNS. In DNA, the CDR3 is TGTGCCAGCAGTGAATCCGGGGGGGGGGGCCTATATGGCTACACCTTC. Its translation: CASSESGGGGLYGYTF.

With regard to this clonotype: The junction departs from the called germline gene at one end, perhaps through a read error. This rearrangement joins TRBV6-5 to TRBJ2-1; 9 bases are a match to TRBD2. CDR1 is MNHEY and CDR2 is SVGAGI in the germline V gene. This CDR3 is 16 amino acids long. In DNA, the CDR3 is TGTGGCAGCAGTTACTCGACTAGCGGCGTGTACAATGAGCTGTTCTTC. This encodes CGSSYSTSGVYNELFF.

With regard to this clonotype: A junction boundary mismatches the germline segment, possibly from a read error. The chain employs TRBV29-1 and TRBJ2-3; D remains ambiguous. This CDR3 is 13 amino acids long. The V gene's germline CDR1 is SQVTM and CDR2 ANQGSEA. DNA for the CDR3: TGCAGCGTTGCCCCACAGATCACAGATACGCATTATTTT. Amino acids: CSVAPQITDTHYF.

This clonotype has just a few counts. This may be a read error, as it is one base from a much larger clone. The J gene is TRBJ2-7, the V gene TRBV14; 11 nucleotides align to TRBD2. Germline V gives CDR1 SGHDN, CDR2 FVKESK. The CDR3 is 13 amino acids. The CDR3 is CAISQLAGAGQYF. CDR3 in DNA: TGTGCCATCAGCCAACTAGCGGGAGCAGGGCAGTACTTC.

With respect to this clonotype: An end of the junction differs from the germline gene, which may be a read error. CDR3 loop: CASIDVPSGFLRASF. Written as DNA, the CDR3 is TGTGCCAGCATTGACGTTCCTAGCGGGTTCCTACGAGCATCCTTC. V and J are TRBV6-1 and TRBJ2-7; 8 nucleotides match TRBD2. The germline CDR1 and CDR2 sequences are MNHNS and SASEGT. The CDR3 length is 15 residues.

This clonotype was seen a few times. J is TRBJ2-7 and V is TRBV7-9; the D call may be TRBD1 or TRBD2 (5 bases each). The CDR3 runs to 14 residues. V shed 5 bases and J shed 9 bases, with 20 bases lying between them. Germline CDR1 SEHNR, CDR2 FQNEAQ (reference sequence). CDR3 region: CASSPGPSAAGQYF. The DNA of the CDR3 is TGTGCCAGCAGCCCAGGGCCCTCGGCCGCGGGGCAGTACTTC.

Only a few counts were recorded for this clonotype. A much larger clone differs from this one at a single base, so this may be a read error. The conserved closing phenylalanine or tryptophan is absent in this CDR3, likely reflecting a read error. The chain links TRBV5-1 to TRBJ2-3; D ambiguous. The CDR3 totals 13 residues. Germline loops: CDR1 SGHRS, CDR2 YFSETQ. Trimming left V 1 base short and J 4 bases short, with 7 bases between. The CDR3 sequence is CASSLMRSDTQYS. The DNA for the CDR3 is TGCGCCAGCAGCTTGATGAGGTCAGATACGCAGTATTCT.

Comments on this clonotype: This could be a read error, since a much larger clone is one nucleotide away. The J gene is TRBJ1-2, the V gene TRBV29-1, with a tentative D call TRBD1 (6 bases). The germline V and J ends were trimmed by 2 bases and 4 bases, with 14 bases remaining between them. Looked up from germline, CDR1 is SQVTM and CDR2 is ANQGSEA. The CDR3 sequence is 14 residues long. CDR3 bases: TGCAGCGTTGAAAATCTCGGACAGACCTATGGCTACACCTTC. The encoded protein is CSVENLGQTYGYTF. The full variable domain, rest sourced from reference TRBV29-1 and TRBJ1-2, is SAVISQKPSRDICQRGTSLTIQCQVDSQVTMMFWYRQQPGQSLTLIATANQGSEATYESGFVIDKFPISRPNLTFSTLTVSNMSPEDSSIYLCSVENLGQTYGYTFGSGTRLTVV.

About this clonotype: One junction end disagrees with the germline gene, perhaps due to a read error. The chain joins TRBV7-8 to TRBJ2-1; 7 bases are a match to TRBD2. The CDR3 runs to 16 residues. CDR1 is SGHVS and CDR2 is FQNEAQ in the germline V gene. In DNA, the CDR3 is TGTGCCAGCAGCTTTGGGGGGGATAGGCGCTACAATGAGCAGCTCTTC. Amino acids: CASSFGGDRRYNEQLF. Combining the CDR3 with reference TRBV7-8 and TRBJ2-1 gives the whole variable domain GAGVSQSPRYKVAKRGQDVALRCDPISGHVSLFWYQQALGQGPEFLTYFQNEAQLDKSGLPSDRFFAERPEGSVSTLKIQRTQQEDSAVYLCASSFGGDRRYNEQLFGPGTRLTVL.

The rearrangement joins TRBV9 to TRBJ1-2, with D unresolved. The V gene lost 2 bases and the J gene lost 2 bases, with 4 bases spanning the gap. The CDR3 totals 12 residues. Germline CDR1 and CDR2: SGDLS and YYNGEE. Here the CDR3 reads CASSVTNYGYTF. The CDR3 region has the DNA TGTGCCAGCAGCGTGACAAACTATGGCTACACCTTC.

A word on this clonotype: A much larger clone differs by one base, so this may be a read error. The chain employs TRBV28 and TRBJ1-4; 7 bases match TRBD1. Germline V gives CDR1 MDHEN, CDR2 SYDVKM. This CDR3 has 15 residues. CDR3 nucleotide sequence: TGTGTCAGCAGTCCATGGACAGGTGGGAATGAAAAACTGTTTTTT. Protein sequence: CVSSPWTGGNEKLFF.